The clone carrying this T cell receptor beta chain was detected a few times. Its antigen is unidentified. Separate sequencing covered autoproliferating (CFSE-dim) and non-proliferating (CFSE-high) T cells from stimulus-free culture. Pooled replicate wells came from 50 million to 60 million CFSE-labeled PBMCs cultured less than nine days without stimulus. These data originate in a study of memory B cells and T cells in multiple sclerosis. CDR3 length: 13 residues. Trimming shortened V by 7 bases and J by 0 bases, and 9 bases separated the two germline ends. Germline V gene sequence: CDR1 MDHEN, CDR2 SYDVKM. Generated by immunoSEQ multiplex PCR, the TCRdb table keeps only in-frame clones and is missing some. The profile shows about 45,000 clones, over 70% of them singletons.

The clonotype was recovered from a human donor with multiple sclerosis. The chain employs TRBV28 and TRBJ1-1; D remains ambiguous. Sample: PBMCs from blood kept in culture. The CDR3 loop is CASIQRLNTEAFF. CDR3 sequence (DNA): TGTGCCAGCATACAGAGATTGAACACTGAAGCTTTCTTT.